One sample yielded the 15 T cell receptor beta chains listed below, sequenced in a study of shared clonotypes between healthy human individuals. Some clones are missing from TCRdb's copy, which holds only in-frame ones; the method was immunoSEQ multiplex PCR. The data show over a million clones, 75% to 80% seen once. The sequencing sample was made of memory CD4+ T cells from PBMCs. Subset given: CD45RA-negative fraction. The origin of the receptors is a man aged 18 to 29 in good health. Some clones in this sample may be carry-over from other donors' samples.

This rearrangement joins TRBV5-1 to TRBJ2-2; 15 bases align to TRBD2. The CDR3 contains 16 residues. Trimming cost V 4 bases and J 5 bases; bases outside gene matches: 3. Germline loops: CDR1 SGHRS, CDR2 YFSETQ. The CDR3 loop reads CASSGLAGGPTGELFF. CDR3 bases: TGCGCCAGCAGCGGACTAGCGGGAGGGCCTACCGGGGAGCTGTTTTTT. Full variable domain (rest looked up from reference TRBV5-1 and TRBJ2-2): KAGVTQTPRYLIKTRGQQVTLSCSPISGHRSVSWYQQTPGQGLQFLFEYFSETQRNKGNFPGRFSGRQFSNSRSEMNVSTLELGDSALYLCASSGLAGGPTGELFFGEGSRLTVL.

Remarks on this clone: The junction shows a germline mismatch at one end, possibly a read error. The genes are TRBV18 and TRBJ1-2, with TRBD1 as a possible D gene (6 bases). The CDR3 loop spans 14 amino acids. Germline assignment: CDR1 KGHSH and CDR2 LQKENI. The CDR3 loop reads CASSRLRDKGYWAF. The CDR3 nucleotides read TGTGCCAGCTCACGCCTCCGGGACAAGGGCTATTGGGCCTTC.

In its sample, this clone was seen once. The same CDR3 can be traced to other DNA sequences in this sample. This chain uses TRBV9 with TRBJ1-2; TRBD1 matches at 10 bases. CDR3 length: 14 amino acids. Unmatched junction bases numbered 2, after V lost 4 bases and J lost 2 bases. Germline lookup yields CDR1 SGDLS and CDR2 YYNGEE. DNA of the CDR3: TGTGCCAGCAGCAAGGGACAGGGGAACTATGGCTACACCTTC. Translation gives CASSKGQGNYGYTF. The variable domain in full, completed from reference TRBV9 and TRBJ1-2, reads DSGVTQTPKHLITATGQRVTLRCSPRSGDLSVYWYQQSLDQGLQFLIQYYNGEERAKGNILERFSAQQFPDLHSELNLSSLELGDSALYFCASSKGQGNYGYTFGSGTRLTVV.

This chain joins TRBV5-1 and TRBJ2-1; possible D gene TRBD1, 6 bases. Trimming left V 4 bases short and J 4 bases short, with 12 bases between. The germline V gene has CDR1 SGHRS and CDR2 YFSETQ. The CDR3 sequence is 14 residues long. The CDR3 DNA sequence: TGCGCCAGCAGCCCCGGTGGACAGTACAATGAGCAGTTCTTC. As protein: CASSPGGQYNEQFF.

V usage is TRBV5-1 and J usage is TRBJ2-7; D is possibly TRBD1 or TRBD2 (6 bases each). In germline, CDR1 is SGHRS, CDR2 YFSETQ. V lost 7 bases and J lost 6, with 20 bases in between. The CDR3 is 14 residues long. CDR3 sequence reads: CASHGGHPPGEQYF. CDR3 sequence (DNA): TGCGCCAGCCACGGGGGACACCCCCCGGGCGAGCAGTACTTC.

J is TRBJ1-3 and V is TRBV4-2, with 7 bases aligning to TRBD1. The ends lost 7 bases at V and 8 bases at J; junction bases unmatched: 11. Germline assignment: CDR1 LGHNA and CDR2 YNFKEQ. The CDR3 extends over 14 amino acids. The CDR3 here is CASTNRATGDTIYF. CDR3 DNA sequence: TGTGCCAGCACAAATCGGGCCACAGGGGACACCATATATTTT.

This clone was found a few times. The chain links TRBV10-3 to TRBJ1-1; weak D call: TRBD1 (5 bases). V was clipped by 4 bases and J by 0 bases, with 12 bases between them. The CDR3 is made up of 15 amino acids. In germline, CDR1 is ENHRY, CDR2 SYGVKD. In DNA, the CDR3 is TGTGCCATCAGTGGTTTTAGGGGACTGAACACTGAAGCTTTCTTT. This encodes CAISGFRGLNTEAFF.

The CDR3 region has the DNA TGCAGCGTTGCCCAGGTTGAGCAGTTCTTC. Translating it yields CSVAQVEQFF. The V gene is TRBV29-1, the J gene TRBJ2-1, with D unclear. The V and J ends lost 4 bases and 9 bases respectively, with 7 bases between them. The CDR3 runs to 10 residues. Germline CDR1 reads SQVTM; CDR2 reads ANQGSEA.

About this clone itself: The same CDR3 is also encoded by other DNA sequences in this sample. The rearrangement links TRBV9 to TRBJ2-5; the match to TRBD2 covers 11 bases. V lost 2 bases to trimming and J lost 2 bases; unmatched junction nucleotides: 2. CDR3 length: 15 amino acids. Germline V gene lookup returns CDR1 SGDLS and CDR2 YYNGEE. CDR3 residues: CASSVGTSGQETQYF. The CDR3 coding sequence is TGTGCCAGCAGCGTCGGGACTAGCGGACAAGAGACCCAGTACTTC.

The chain links TRBV4-1 to TRBJ2-4; no reliable D call. V lost 1 base to trimming and J lost 13 bases, with 11 bases between them. CDR3 length: 12 residues. Germline V gene data show CDR1 as MGHRA and CDR2 as YSYEKL. CDR3 protein: CASSQVSGAQYF. CDR3 DNA sequence: TGCGCCAGCAGCCAAGTATCAGGAGCACAGTACTTC.

The V gene is TRBV5-5, the J gene TRBJ2-2; 7 bases agree with TRBD1. Germline-derived CDR1 and CDR2 are SGHKS and YYEKEE (reference sequence). After removal of 5 bases from V and 4 bases from J, the junction contained 8 bases not matched to a gene. The length of the CDR3 is 15 residues. CDR3 protein: CASRITGVGTGELFF. The CDR3 nucleotides read TGTGCCAGCAGGATTACAGGGGTAGGCACCGGGGAGCTGTTTTTT.

CDR3 DNA sequence: TGTGCCAGCAGCTACTTGGGGCGACTGAACACTGAAGCTTTCTTT. Amino acids: CASSYLGRLNTEAFF. This chain joins TRBV7-2 and TRBJ1-1; perhaps TRBD1 as D (5 bases). Trimming pared 4 bases from V and 0 bases from J, leaving 12 bases between. The CDR3 contains 15 residues. Germline assignment: CDR1 SGHTA and CDR2 FQGNSA.

The chain joins TRBV28 to TRBJ2-6; D is possibly TRBD2 (7 bases). V shed 7 bases and J shed 2 bases, with 21 bases lying between them. CDR3 length: 18 residues. Germline assignment: CDR1 MDHEN and CDR2 SYDVKM. CDR3 region: CASKRGGLERAGANVLTF. The DNA of the CDR3 is TGTGCCAGCAAACGCGGGGGCTTGGAGAGGGCTGGGGCCAACGTCCTGACTTTC.

This clone was counted a few times. The rearrangement links TRBV19 to TRBJ1-1; D remains unclear. Germline V gene data show CDR1 as LNHDA and CDR2 as SQIVND (reference sequence). The CDR3 is made up of 12 amino acids. Deletions cut 3 bases from V and 7 bases from J, with 9 bases between. CDR3 sequence (DNA): TGTGCCAGTAGTATTTGGGCCGATGAAGCTTTCTTT. Its translation: CASSIWADEAFF.

The gene calls are TRBV18 and TRBJ2-5; 7 nucleotides line up with TRBD1. V trimming: 3 bases; J trimming: 5 bases; junction bases outside the gene matches: 3. This CDR3 contains 13 residues. CDR1 is KGHSH, CDR2 LQKENI, per germline. In DNA form, the CDR3 reads TGTGCCAGCTCACCTGGGACAGCGGAGACCCAGTACTTC. It codes for CASSPGTAETQYF.